These T cell receptor beta chains were read from a single sample in a study of identical twins' blood T cells. TCRdb analysed the 5' RACE reads with MiXCR anew, one entry per CDR3 protein. The sample contains 350,000 to 400,000 distinct CDR3 sequences, roughly 30% of which appear only once. The sample comprised PBMCs. The receptors here all came from a woman aged 18-50 years in good health. Each CDR3 is given with its conserved first and last residue. A D gene is named only where the DNA matches it firmly. Size values are once, few and many counts, or a class for expanded clones, and some rows have none.

v_gene,abundance,d_gene,j_gene,CDR3nt,CDR3aa
TRBV5-1,few,.,TRBJ2-1,TGCGCCAGCAGTAATTCTGGGACGGCCTCTAATGAGCAGTTCTTC,CASSNSGTASNEQFF
TRBV9,.,.,TRBJ2-1,TGTGCCAGCAGCACCCCCCTTGGGGTGGATGAGCAGTTCTTC,CASSTPLGVDEQFF
TRBV10-2,many,.,TRBJ1-1,TGCGCCAGCAAACCCAGGGGACCCACTGAAGCTTTCTTT,CASKPRGPTEAFF
TRBV20-1,many,TRBD1,TRBJ1-1,TGCAGTGCACCGACGACAGGGCTTTACACTGAAGCTTTCTTT,CSAPTTGLYTEAFF
TRBV18,.,.,TRBJ2-5,TGTGCCAGCTCACTATACCAGGGTTTAGAAGAGACCCTGTACTTC,CASSLYQGLEETLYF
TRBV11-2,few,TRBD2,TRBJ2-3,TGTGCCAGCAGCTCCTCCGTTAAGGCGGGAGGTGGCACAGATACGCAGTATTTT,CASSSSVKAGGGTDTQYF
TRBV29-1,few,TRBD1,TRBJ1-1,TGCAGCGTTGGCCACGTTGGAGGGGGCACGCGTGAAGCTTTCTTT,CSVGHVGGGTREAFF
TRBV7-2,few,.,TRBJ1-1,TGTGCCAGCAGCTTGCCGGGAGCCACTGAAGCTTTCTTT,CASSLPGATEAFF
TRBV29-1,.,.,TRBJ1-1,TGCAGCGTTGCCACTTTGAACACTGAAGCCTTCTTT,CSVATLNTEAFF
TRBV29-1,many,.,TRBJ1-2,TGCAGCGTTGAGATAGACTCCTATGGCTACACCTTC,CSVEIDSYGYTF
TRBV29-1,.,.,TRBJ2-3,TGCAGCTTGCGGGGAGGTACAGATACGCAGTATTTT,CSLRGGTDTQYF
TRBV11-2,few,.,TRBJ1-2,TGTGCCAGCAGCTTCCACGGAACAGGGCACCCCCATGGCTACACCTTC,CASSFHGTGHPHGYTF
TRBV2,once,.,TRBJ1-5,TGTGCCAGCCGACAGGCGACCGTAGATACGCAGCATTTT,CASRQATVDTQHF
TRBV23-1,.,.,TRBJ2-7,TGCGCCAGCAGTCAAGCACAGCGCCGGACGTACTACGAGCAGTACTTC,CASSQAQRRTYYEQYF
TRBV20-1,few,.,TRBJ1-1,TGCAGTGCTAGAGGAGACTGGGGGCACACTGAAGCTTTCTTT,CSARGDWGHTEAFF
TRBV18,few,.,TRBJ2-7,TGTGCCAGCTCACCAGAAGGAAATACCTACGAGCAGTACTTC,CASSPEGNTYEQYF
TRBV29-1,.,TRBD1,TRBJ1-2,TGCAGCGTTGGACAGGGGGTTAGAAACTATGGCTACACCTTC,CSVGQGVRNYGYTF
TRBV20-1,few,.,TRBJ2-1,TGCAGTGCCTCCGGGCGGTTTGCCTACAATGAGCAGTTCTTC,CSASGRFAYNEQFF